A selection of T cell receptor beta chains follows, all from one sample in a study of cytomegalovirus exposure and HLA in healthy donors. Here immunoSEQ multiplex PCR was the method, and the copy in TCRdb shows in-frame clones only, minus some. In the table there are tens of thousands of clones, about 78% of which are singletons. The sequenced sample was PBMCs. These receptors all stem from a woman aged 35 to 49 in good health and CMV-seropositive. Both conserved end residues are part of each CDR3. A D gene is named only where the DNA matches it firmly. Size values are once, few and many counts, or a class for expanded clones, and some rows have none.

>NA|TRBD1|TRBJ2-7|TRBV19
TGTGCCAGTAGTTCGACAGACCTTGCTCCGGGACAGACTATCTACGAGCAGTACTTC
CASSSTDLAPGQTIYEQYF
>NA|NA|TRBJ1-1|TRBV2
TGTGCCAGCAGTGTGGGGGGAGAAGCTTTCTTT
CASSVGGEAFF
>NA|TRBD1|TRBJ2-2|TRBV7-2
TGTGCCAGCAGCTTAGACGGGACAGGGCCCACCGGGGAGCTGTTTTTT
CASSLDGTGPTGELFF
>NA|NA|TRBJ1-6|TRBV27
TGTGCCAGCAGTCCACGGGGGAGTCGCGAGCCCCTCCACTTT
CASSPRGSREPLHF
>few|NA|TRBJ2-7|TRBV6-5
TGTGCCAGCAGTCCCCAGGGATACGAGCAGTACTTC
CASSPQGYEQYF
>NA|NA|TRBJ1-1|TRBV27
TGTGCCAGCAGTTTAAGAGGTCCCCCGAGCACTGAAGCTTTCTTT
CASSLRGPPSTEAFF
>NA|NA|TRBJ2-3|TRBV19
TGTGCCAGTAGTACGGCAGGGGAGACTCCCAGAGATACGCAGTATTTT
CASSTAGETPRDTQYF
>NA|NA|TRBJ1-1|TRBV2
TGTGCCAGCAGTAAGGAGGGGAACACTGAAGCTTTCTTT
CASSKEGNTEAFF
>NA|TRBD1|TRBJ1-2|TRBV5-1
TGCGCCAGCAGCTTGGGGGGACAGGGACAAGCTAACTATGGCTACGCCTTC
CASSLGGQGQANYGYAF
>NA|TRBD1|TRBJ2-1|TRBV28
TGTGCCAGCAGTGATAGACAGGGGAAGAGCTCCTACAATGAGCAGTTCTTC
CASSDRQGKSSYNEQFF
>NA|TRBD2|TRBJ2-3|TRBV2
TGTGCCAGCAGTGTAAGCCTAGCGGGGGGCGGAGATACGCAGTATTTT
CASSVSLAGGGDTQYF
>few|TRBD1|TRBJ1-2|TRBV2
TGTGCCAGCAGTCCAACCGGACAGGTGGATTTTTATGGCTACACCTTC
CASSPTGQVDFYGYTF
>NA|TRBD1|TRBJ2-7|TRBV5-6
TGTGCCAGCAGCTTGGGGACAGGGGGATCCTACGAGCAGTACTTC
CASSLGTGGSYEQYF